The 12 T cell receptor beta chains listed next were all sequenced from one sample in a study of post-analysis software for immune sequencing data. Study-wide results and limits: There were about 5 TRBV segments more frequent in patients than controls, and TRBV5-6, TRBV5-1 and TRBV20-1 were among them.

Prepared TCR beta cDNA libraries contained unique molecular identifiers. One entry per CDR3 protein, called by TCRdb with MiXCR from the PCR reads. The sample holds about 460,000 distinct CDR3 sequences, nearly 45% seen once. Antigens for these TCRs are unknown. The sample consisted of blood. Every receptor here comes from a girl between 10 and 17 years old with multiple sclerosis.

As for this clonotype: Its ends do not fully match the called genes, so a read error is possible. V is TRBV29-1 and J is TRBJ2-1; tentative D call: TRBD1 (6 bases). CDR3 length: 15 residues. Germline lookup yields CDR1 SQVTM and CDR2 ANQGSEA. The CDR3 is CSVEMVAGAINERFF. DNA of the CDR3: TGCAGCGTTGAAATGGTGGCAGGGGCTATCAATGAGCGGTTCTTC.

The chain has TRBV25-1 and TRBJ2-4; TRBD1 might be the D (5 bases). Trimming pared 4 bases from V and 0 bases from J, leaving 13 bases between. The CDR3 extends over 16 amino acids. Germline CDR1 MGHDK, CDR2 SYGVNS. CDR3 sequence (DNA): TGTGCCAGCAGTGGGACACCAGGGTTAGCCAAAAACATTCAGTACTTC. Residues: CASSGTPGLAKNIQYF.

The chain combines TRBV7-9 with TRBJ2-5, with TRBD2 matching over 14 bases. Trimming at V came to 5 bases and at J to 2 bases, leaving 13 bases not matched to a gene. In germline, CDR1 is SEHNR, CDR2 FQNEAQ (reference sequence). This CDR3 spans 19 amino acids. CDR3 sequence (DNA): TGTGCCAGCAGCCCCGGACGTGGGACTAGCGGGAGCAATCAAGAGACCCAGTACTTC. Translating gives CASSPGRGTSGSNQETQYF.

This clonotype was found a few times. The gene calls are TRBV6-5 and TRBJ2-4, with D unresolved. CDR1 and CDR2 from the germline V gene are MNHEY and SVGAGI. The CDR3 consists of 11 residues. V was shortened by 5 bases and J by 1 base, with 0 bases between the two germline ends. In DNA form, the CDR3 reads TGTGCCAGCAGTGCCAAAAACATTCAGTACTTC. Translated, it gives CASSAKNIQYF.

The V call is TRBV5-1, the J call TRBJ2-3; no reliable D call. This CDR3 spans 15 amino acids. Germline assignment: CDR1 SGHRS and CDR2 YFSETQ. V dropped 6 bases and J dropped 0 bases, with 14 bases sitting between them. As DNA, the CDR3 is TGCGCCAGCATCCGAGCGATATTCAGCACAGATACGCAGTATTTT. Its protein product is CASIRAIFSTDTQYF.

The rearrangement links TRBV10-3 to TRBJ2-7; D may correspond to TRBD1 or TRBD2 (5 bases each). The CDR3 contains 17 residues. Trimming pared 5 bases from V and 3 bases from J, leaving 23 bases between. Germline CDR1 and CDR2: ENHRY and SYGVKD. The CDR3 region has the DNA TGTGCCATCAGTTATCCCAGCACCGGGACGGATAACTACGAGCAGTACTTC. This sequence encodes CAISYPSTGTDNYEQYF.

The CDR3 DNA reads TGCGCCAGCAGCCAAGATCGAGGGACAGGGATCGCTGAAGCTTTCTTT. It specifies CASSQDRGTGIAEAFF. The chain joins TRBV4-1 to TRBJ1-1; 9 positions agree with TRBD1. Germline values: CDR1 MGHRA, CDR2 YSYEKL. The CDR3 covers 16 residues. Trimming took 0 bases from V and 6 from J; bases not matched to a gene: 8.

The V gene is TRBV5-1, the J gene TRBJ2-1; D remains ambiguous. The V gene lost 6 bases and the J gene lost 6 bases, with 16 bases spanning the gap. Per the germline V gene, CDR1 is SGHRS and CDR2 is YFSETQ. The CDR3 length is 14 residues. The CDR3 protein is CASTPDAAGNEQFF. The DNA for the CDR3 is TGCGCCAGCACCCCGGACGCAGCCGGCAATGAGCAGTTCTTC.

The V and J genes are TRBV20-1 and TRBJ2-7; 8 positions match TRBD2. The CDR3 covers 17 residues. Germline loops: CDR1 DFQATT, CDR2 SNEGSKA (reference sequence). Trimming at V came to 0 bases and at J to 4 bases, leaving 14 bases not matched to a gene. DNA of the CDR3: TGCAGTGCTAGAGATCCGTTAGGGGGGACTAGACTTTACGAGCAGTACTTC. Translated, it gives CSARDPLGGTRLYEQYF.

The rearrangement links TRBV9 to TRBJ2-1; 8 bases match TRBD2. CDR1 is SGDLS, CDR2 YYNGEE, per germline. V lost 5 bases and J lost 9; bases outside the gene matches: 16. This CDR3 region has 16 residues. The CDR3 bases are TGTGCCAGCAGTCCAGATGTCGGGAGGGCCAGGGGTGAGCAGTTCTTC. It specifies CASSPDVGRARGEQFF.

In DNA form, the CDR3 reads TGTGCCACCAAGAATCGGAGCGGTGCCTACAATGAGCAGTTCTTC. It codes for CATKNRSGAYNEQFF. The rearrangement joins TRBV2 to TRBJ2-1; D is perhaps TRBD2 (5 bases). Germline CDR1 and CDR2: SNHLY and FYNNEI. The ends were cut back, 10 bases at V and 2 bases at J, with 18 bases in the middle. This CDR3 has 15 residues.

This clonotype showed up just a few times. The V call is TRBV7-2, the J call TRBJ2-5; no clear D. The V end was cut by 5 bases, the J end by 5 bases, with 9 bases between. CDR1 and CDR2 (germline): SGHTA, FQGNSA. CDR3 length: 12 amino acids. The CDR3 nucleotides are TGTGCCAGCAGCGCCTCCTATGAGACCCAGTACTTC. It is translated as CASSASYETQYF.